This T cell receptor beta chain was identified in a study of breast tumors, draining lymph nodes, adjacent tissues. Samples came from axillary lymph nodes draining the breast cancer. Each CDR3 protein is one row after TCRdb ran MiXCR on the multiplex PCR reads. The repertoire holds about 100,000 distinct CDR3 sequences, with 20% to 25% as singletons. Germline V gene data show CDR1 as SGHTA and CDR2 as FQGNSA. There are 13 residues in the CDR3. General study results and limits: Tumor repertoires ranked between lymph nodes and nontumor tissue in diversity, with V and J gene preferences. Luminal-like breast cancer showed significantly higher tumor–nontumor repertoire similarity than basal-like.

About this clonotype: Its antigen is not identified. A much larger clone is a single base away; this may be a read error.

This sequence originates from a female donor with breast cancer. Some clones in this sample may be carry-over from other donors' samples. The specimen was axillary lymph node tissue. The V gene is TRBV7-2, the J gene TRBJ2-1, with 8 bases aligning to TRBD2. The CDR3 DNA sequence: TGTGCCGGCAGCAAACTAGCGGAGGATGAGCAGTTCTTC. As protein: CAGSKLAEDEQFF.